Presented here are 28 T cell receptor beta chains from one specimen sequenced in a study of blood T cells in healthy people across ages. A J-beta primer mix and a sample-barcoded 5' primer were used in a second PCR of roughly 7 to 12 cycles. MiXCR, applied by TCRdb to the 5' RACE reads, yields one record per CDR3 protein. The sample has approximately 700,000 distinct CDR3 sequences; about 30% are singletons. What was sequenced was blood. Receptors were obtained from a woman older than 75 in good health.

This clonotype occurred many times. The chain is built from TRBV7-3 and TRBJ2-1; a possible D gene is TRBD1 (5 bases). V was trimmed by 3 bases and J by 4 bases, leaving 7 bases between them. There are 13 residues in the CDR3. Germline CDR1 is SGHTA and CDR2 is FQGTGA. The CDR3 DNA reads TGTGCCAGCAGCTTTGACAGTTACAATGAGCAGTTCTTC. Amino acids: CASSFDSYNEQFF.

The chain has TRBV7-2 and TRBJ1-5; D perhaps matches TRBD1 (6 bases). This CDR3 has 15 residues. Trimming cost V 1 base and J 4 bases, with 11 bases left between them. Germline V gene sequence: CDR1 SGHTA, CDR2 FQGNSA. The CDR3 nucleotides read TGTGCCAGCAGCTTAGATCCAGGGGCAAATCAGCCCCAGCATTTT. This sequence encodes CASSLDPGANQPQHF.

The sample holds many counts of this clonotype. This chain links TRBV7-2 with TRBJ1-5; tentatively, D is TRBD1 (6 bases). The CDR3 loop spans 17 amino acids. Germline assignment: CDR1 SGHTA and CDR2 FQGNSA. Trimming stripped 0 bases from V and 6 bases from J, with 18 bases between. In nucleotides, the CDR3 is TGTGCCAGCAGCTTAGCGCACCTACAGGGCCGTACTCAGCCCCAGCATTTT. It is translated as CASSLAHLQGRTQPQHF.

This clonotype was recorded many times. For the CDR3, the DNA is TGTGCCAGCAGCTTAGGGGCTTCGGATGGCTACACCTTC. It specifies CASSLGASDGYTF. The chain has TRBV11-2 and TRBJ1-2; no firm D call. The CDR3 contains 13 residues. The germline CDR1 and CDR2 sequences are SGHAT and FQNNGV. V dropped 1 base and J dropped 6 bases, with 9 bases sitting between them.

This chain uses TRBV5-5 with TRBJ2-3; TRBD1 matches 9 bases. Losses at the gene ends were 1 base for V and 7 bases for J; bases not matched to a gene: 10. Per germline, CDR1 SGHKS and CDR2 YYEKEE (reference sequence). This CDR3 has 16 amino acids. As DNA, the CDR3 is TGTGCCAGCAGCTTGATCGGACAGGGGTTGGTAAATACGCAGTATTTT. This translates into CASSLIGQGLVNTQYF.

Notes on this clonotype: This may arise from a read error, as a much more abundant clone is one base away. The V and J genes are TRBV21-1 and TRBJ2-5; the table assigns TRBD2, which was not confirmed against the DNA. TRBV21-1 is a recognized pseudogene. This CDR3 is built from 14 residues. This chain's CDR3 is CASTQAGGFETQYF. The CDR3 region has the DNA TGTGCCAGCACTCAGGCGGGGGGCTTTGAGACCCAGTACTTC.

About this clonotype itself: A much larger clone differs by one base, so this may be a read error. The chain couples TRBV6-5 to TRBJ2-1; D gene uncertain. This CDR3 spans 11 amino acids. Looked up from germline, CDR1 is MNHEY and CDR2 is SVGAGI. Deletions cut 3 bases from V and 8 bases from J, with 5 bases between. CDR3 sequence: CASSYGDEQFF. CDR3 bases: TGTGCCAGCAGTTATGGCGATGAGCAGTTCTTC.

This clonotype was observed a handful of times. V usage is TRBV7-6 and J usage is TRBJ2-7; D assignment may be TRBD1 or TRBD2 (5 bases each). Germline values: CDR1 SGHVS, CDR2 FNYEAQ. The CDR3 consists of 15 residues. The V gene lost 4 bases and the J gene lost 5 bases, with 18 bases spanning the gap. CDR3 in DNA: TGTGCCAGCAGCTCCACGTCCCGGGACGCGAACGAGCAGTACTTC. Residues: CASSSTSRDANEQYF.

This clonotype was recorded many times. The CDR3 region has the DNA TGCGCCAGCAGCCCGGACAGGGTAAAGACCGATGGCTACACCTTC. This codes for CASSPDRVKTDGYTF. The rearrangement uses TRBV5-1 and TRBJ1-2, with 8 bases lining up with TRBD1. Germline V CDR1 and CDR2: SGHRS, YFSETQ. The CDR3 is 15 amino acids. After removal of 4 bases from V and 6 bases from J, the junction contained 11 bases not matched to a gene.

The rearrangement joins TRBV12-3 or TRBV12-4 to TRBJ2-5; 9 nucleotides agree with TRBD2. V lost 6 bases and J lost 0; bases outside the gene matches: 5. CDR3 length: 15 amino acids. The DNA for the CDR3 is TGTGCCAGCAGCCGAGCGGGGGGTAACCAAGAGACCCAGTACTTC. This sequence encodes CASSRAGGNQETQYF.

This clonotype has just a few counts. This sequence may be a read error, since a much larger clone differs from it by one base. DNA of the CDR3: TGCAGCGTTGGACCGGTCCTGGTTAGCGGGGGGATCTCGCAGTACTTC. It translates to CSVGPVLVSGGISQYF. The chain uses TRBV29-1 and TRBJ2-4; 10 bases map to TRBD2. V trimming: 4 bases; J trimming: 13 bases; junction bases outside the gene matches: 19. There are 16 residues in the CDR3. Germline lookup yields CDR1 SQVTM and CDR2 ANQGSEA.

Points on this clonotype: This clone may be a read error of a much larger clone one base away. The gene calls are TRBV5-1 and TRBJ2-7; 11 bases align to TRBD1. From germline, CDR1 is SGHRS and CDR2 YFSETQ. The CDR3 runs to 15 residues. The junction had 6 bases not matched to a gene; V was cut back by 0 bases and J by 7 bases. The CDR3 loop reads CASSLVGQGAGEQYF. The CDR3 nucleotides read TGCGCCAGCAGCTTGGTCGGACAGGGGGCGGGGGAGCAGTACTTC.

This CDR3 reads CASSLRSGDTGELFF. For the CDR3, the DNA is TGCGCCAGCAGCTTGCGATCGGGGGACACCGGGGAGCTGTTTTTT. The gene calls are TRBV5-1 and TRBJ2-2; the D gene is possibly TRBD2 (6 bases). The CDR3 is 15 residues long. Germline V gives CDR1 SGHRS, CDR2 YFSETQ. V was pared by 1 base and J by 3 bases, with 10 bases between.

The genes are TRBV12-3 or TRBV12-4 and TRBJ2-5; 10 nucleotides match TRBD2. The trim removed 3 bases at V and 2 bases at J, leaving 15 bases unmatched. The CDR3 is made up of 19 amino acids. The CDR3 loop is CASSFRRSGRWGFQETQYF. In nucleotides, the CDR3 is TGTGCCAGCAGTTTTAGGCGTAGCGGGAGGTGGGGTTTTCAAGAGACCCAGTACTTC.

Points on this clonotype: A much larger clonotype is one base distant, so this may be a read error. The gene calls are TRBV9 and TRBJ2-1, with a possible D match to TRBD1 (6 bases). This CDR3 has 15 residues. V was shortened by 4 bases and J by 6 bases, with 17 bases between the two germline ends. Germline CDR1 and CDR2: SGDLS and YYNGEE. The CDR3 spells CASSPSDRRGNEQFF. The DNA of the CDR3 is TGTGCCAGCAGCCCTTCAGACCGCAGGGGCAATGAGCAGTTCTTC.

Regarding this clonotype: The conserved final phenylalanine or tryptophan is absent from the CDR3, which likely points to a read error. This chain connects TRBV3-1 to TRBJ2-2; 14 nucleotides line up with TRBD2. J was trimmed by 3 bases and V by 6 bases; bases with no gene match: 3. Germline V gene lookup returns CDR1 LGHDT and CDR2 YNNKEL (reference sequence). This CDR3 comprises 16 residues. The CDR3 region has the DNA TGTGCCAGCAGGGGGACTAGCGGGGGAGACACCGGGGAGCTGTTTGTT. Translation: CASRGTSGGDTGELFV.

This clonotype has a count of ten or more. The chain couples TRBV24-1 to TRBJ1-2, with 9 bases identical to TRBD1. CDR3 size: 15 residues. J lost 8 bases, V lost 3 bases, and 9 bases had no gene match. Germline V CDR1 and CDR2: KGHDR, SFDVKD. CDR3 loop: CATSDPGQGLSGYTF. DNA for the CDR3: TGTGCCACCAGTGATCCGGGACAGGGATTGAGCGGCTACACCTTC.

V and J are TRBV28 and TRBJ1-2; maybe TRBD1 (6 bases). The V end lost 5 bases, the J end lost 8 bases, and 18 bases lay between the germline ends. The CDR3 is made up of 14 amino acids. Germline V gene lookup returns CDR1 MDHEN and CDR2 SYDVKM. DNA of the CDR3: TGTGCCAGCAGTCCTCCGAGGGGGGCGGAGGGCTACACCTTC. Amino acid sequence: CASSPPRGAEGYTF.

Comments on this clonotype: Being one base from a much bigger clone, this may be a read error. The chain carries TRBV5-1 and TRBJ2-4; 8 nucleotides align to TRBD1. The end of the DNA is better explained by TRBJ2-7, so the J call may be wrong. CDR1 and CDR2 from the germline V gene are SGHRS and YFSETQ. The CDR3 covers 15 residues. This CDR3 is CTSSLVQGAYYEQYF. Written as DNA, the CDR3 is TGCACCAGCAGCTTGGTTCAGGGGGCTTACTACGAGCAGTACTTC.

V gene TRBV7-6 combines with J gene TRBJ2-1; 8 bases agree with TRBD2. Germline lookup yields CDR1 SGHVS and CDR2 FNYEAQ. The CDR3 runs 17 residues. Trimming cost V 4 bases and J 4 bases; bases outside gene matches: 12. The CDR3 DNA reads as TGTGCCAGCAGCTCCAAAGGGAGCGGGGGAGCTTACAATGAGCAGTTCTTC. Encoded protein: CASSSKGSGGAYNEQFF.

J is TRBJ2-5 and V is TRBV7-8, with 10 bases that match TRBD2. The DNA matches TRBJ2-1 better at its end, which makes the J call doubtful. Germline V gene data show CDR1 as SGHVS and CDR2 as FQNEAQ. The CDR3 totals 14 residues. CDR3 region: CASSGSGGARSQFF. CDR3 DNA: TGTGCCAGCAGCGGGAGCGGGGGGGCGAGATCCCAGTTCTTC.

In DNA, the CDR3 is TGTGCCAGCAGCCCCGGGACAGGGTGGGGCAATCAGCCCCAGCATTTT. Translated, it gives CASSPGTGWGNQPQHF. This chain connects TRBV9 to TRBJ1-5, with 9 bases lining up with TRBD1. Per the germline V gene, CDR1 is SGDLS and CDR2 is YYNGEE. This CDR3 contains 16 residues. J gave up 2 bases and V 4 bases, and 7 bases lay outside the gene matches. The variable domain in full, completed from reference TRBV9 and TRBJ1-5, reads DSGVTQTPKHLITATGQRVTLRCSPRSGDLSVYWYQQSLDQGLQFLIQYYNGEERAKGNILERFSAQQFPDLHSELNLSSLELGDSALYFCASSPGTGWGNQPQHFGDGTRLSIL.

This clonotype was found many times. The rearrangement uses TRBV10-3 and TRBJ1-6; 9 bases are a match to TRBD1. Germline values: CDR1 ENHRY, CDR2 SYGVKD. J gave up 10 bases and V 3 bases, and 7 bases lay outside the gene matches. The CDR3 consists of 15 residues. The CDR3: CAISEGTGLRSPLHF. The CDR3 DNA follows: TGTGCCATCAGTGAAGGGACAGGGCTTAGGTCACCCCTCCACTTT.

This sequence joins TRBV20-1 and TRBJ1-4, with D tentatively TRBD1 (6 bases). The CDR3 is made up of 16 amino acids. The ends were cut back, 2 bases at V and 4 bases at J, with 17 bases in the middle. Germline V lookup: CDR1 DFQATT, CDR2 SNEGSKA (reference sequence). The CDR3 loop reads CSARFTLDRFNEKLFF. As DNA, the CDR3 is TGCAGTGCTAGATTTACTTTGGACAGATTTAATGAAAAACTGTTTTTT.

V and J are TRBV5-1 and TRBJ2-3, with D tentatively TRBD1 (5 bases). V lost 5 bases, J lost 2 bases, and 18 bases lay in between. CDR1 is SGHRS and CDR2 is YFSETQ in the germline V gene. The CDR3 has 16 residues. The CDR3 DNA reads as TGCGCCAGCAGGGATACCGCTAGGGGCTACACAGATACGCAGTATTTT. Its translation is CASRDTARGYTDTQYF.

On this clonotype: A single base separates this from a much larger clone, so it may be a read error. The genes are TRBV20-1 and TRBJ1-4, with TRBD1 matching over 8 bases. CDR1 is DFQATT, CDR2 SNEGSKA, per germline (reference sequence). This CDR3 is built from 13 residues. The CDR3 spells CSARQGAYEKRFF. The DNA of the CDR3 is TGCAGTGCTAGACAGGGGGCATATGAAAAACGGTTTTTT.

This chain links TRBV30 with TRBJ1-6; D ambiguous. CDR3 length equals 12 residues. Trimming cost V 2 bases and J 5 bases, with 4 bases left between them. From germline, CDR1 is GTSNPN and CDR2 SVGIG (reference sequence). The CDR3 region is CAWSSDNSPLHF. The CDR3 coding sequence is TGTGCCTGGAGTTCAGATAATTCACCCCTCCACTTT.

Of note for this clonotype: A much larger clone lies a single base off, so this may be a read error. This chain joins TRBV5-1 and TRBJ2-4; tentative D call: TRBD2 (5 bases). The V gene's germline CDR1 is SGHRS and CDR2 YFSETQ. This CDR3 contains 13 residues. Trimming cost V 7 bases and J 7 bases, with 15 bases left between them. This CDR3 reads CASGEGSINIQYF. The CDR3 region has the DNA TGCGCCAGCGGCGAGGGTTCGATCAACATTCAGTACTTC.